This T cell receptor beta chain was sequenced in a study of OX40 agonist ivuxolimab in advanced cancers. Background on the study: The treatment was a fully human IgG2 OX40 agonist, ivuxolimab. Patients were dosed intravenously with ivuxolimab at 0.01 to 10 mg/kg every 2 weeks.

This clone was observed once. As yet, its antigen is unknown. Libraries were prepared by immunoSEQ multiplex PCR; TCRdb keeps only in-frame clonotypes and omits some of them. The sample has about 74,000 clones; about 82% are singletons. The V gene lost 1 base and the J gene lost 3 bases, with 8 bases spanning the gap. Germline V lookup: CDR1 SGHRS, CDR2 YFSETQ. The CDR3 extends over 13 amino acids. Study-wide findings and caveats: Among some nonresponders, normalized T-cell clonal expansion was also low. Dose levels from 0.1 to 3.0 mg/kg saw CD4+ and CD8+ blood T cells expand clonally by week 6.

Sequences were derived from CD4+ or CD8+ T cells sorted from blood, sampled in a trial of the OX40 agonist ivuxolimab. This TCR was recovered from an adult with an advanced solid tumor such as melanoma, head and neck, liver or kidney cancer. The V gene is TRBV5-1, the J gene TRBJ2-7, with D possibly TRBD2 on 6 matching bases. The CDR3 DNA is TGCGCCAGCAGCTTGTCGGGGGACTACGAGCAGTACTTC. Translating gives CASSLSGDYEQYF.